Given below is one T cell receptor (beta chain) in context. This entry belongs to a study of control samples from healthy donors and cancer patients. Produced via immunoSEQ multiplex PCR; TCRdb's table is partial and in-frame only. The sample carries about 55,000 clones, approximately 94% recorded once. The junction had 10 bases not matched to a gene; V was cut back by 4 bases and J by 4 bases. The CDR3 contains 16 residues. The V gene's germline CDR1 is SEHNR and CDR2 FQNEAQ (reference sequence). The sample was blood. The rearrangement joins TRBV7-9 to TRBJ2-1; 7 bases align to TRBD2. This TCR was recovered from a woman under 30 in good health. Written as DNA, the CDR3 is TGTGCCAGCAGCTCCCGGAGAGCGGGGAGATACAATGAGCAGTTCTTC. Amino acid sequence: CASSSRRAGRYNEQFF.